One sample yielded the 20 T cell receptor beta chains listed below, sequenced in a study of cytotoxic CD8 clonotypes in ibrutinib-treated CLL. Repertoires were generated with immunoSEQ multiplex PCR, while TCRdb's copy carries only in-frame clones and drops some. The sample consists of around 150,000 clones, 75% to 85% of them appearing once. The sequencing used PBMCs, collected after 36 months of ibrutinib treatment. These TCRs come from a human donor with chronic lymphocytic leukemia.

The rearrangement links TRBV5-1 to TRBJ2-2; perhaps TRBD1 as D (5 bases). V lost 4 bases and J 7 bases, leaving 11 bases between the germline ends. Per the germline V gene, CDR1 is SGHRS and CDR2 is YFSETQ. This CDR3 is 13 amino acids long. The chain's CDR3 is CASSLRVDGELFF. The DNA of the CDR3 is TGCGCCAGCAGCCTCAGGGTTGACGGGGAGCTGTTTTTT.

The chain links TRBV10-2 to TRBJ2-3, with D unclear. Germline V lookup: CDR1 WSHSY, CDR2 SAAADI. Trimming took off 7 bases at V and 0 bases at J, with 8 bases between the two ends. This CDR3 is built from 13 residues. CDR3 loop: CASKLASTDTQYF. The DNA of the CDR3 is TGCGCCAGCAAGTTGGCGAGCACAGATACGCAGTATTTT.

The chain has TRBV28 and TRBJ1-1; no clear D gene. Trimming pared 5 bases from V and 1 base from J, leaving 11 bases between. The CDR3 has 14 amino acids. Germline-derived CDR1 and CDR2 are MDHEN and SYDVKM. The CDR3 nucleotides are TGTGCCAGCAGTGCACAAAGAGGGAACACTGAAGCTTTCTTT. As protein: CASSAQRGNTEAFF.

V and J are TRBV5-3 and TRBJ1-2; D unresolved. TRBV5-3 is labeled an ORF, and its function is uncertain. V shed 5 bases and J shed 2 bases, with 10 bases lying between them. The CDR3 totals 13 residues. Here the CDR3 reads CARRNGLNYGYTF. DNA of the CDR3: TGTGCCAGAAGAAACGGGTTAAACTATGGCTACACCTTC.

The rearrangement joins TRBV4-1 to TRBJ1-4; D is unclear. Per the germline V gene, CDR1 is MGHRA and CDR2 is YSYEKL. CDR3 size: 14 residues. Trimming stripped 4 bases from V and 5 bases from J, with 11 bases between. Here the CDR3 reads CASSPVGINEKLFF. CDR3 in DNA: TGCGCCAGCAGCCCAGTGGGGATAAATGAAAAACTGTTTTTT.

The J gene is TRBJ2-1, the V gene TRBV2; a weak D match, TRBD2 (6 bases). CDR1 and CDR2 from the germline V gene are SNHLY and FYNNEI. The ends were cut back, 3 bases at V and 6 bases at J, with 12 bases in the middle. The CDR3 runs 14 residues. Written as DNA, the CDR3 is TGTGCCAGCAGTGACTTCGGGGGAAGCAATGAGCAGTTCTTC. Translated: CASSDFGGSNEQFF.

The J gene is TRBJ2-7, the V gene TRBV6-5, with a weak D call TRBD2 (6 bases). This CDR3 comprises 15 residues. Germline V gene data show CDR1 as MNHEY and CDR2 as SVGAGI. Trimming removed 3 bases at V and 0 bases at J, with 12 bases between. The CDR3 nucleotides read TGTGCCAGCAGTTATGGAGGGGAAGCCTCCTACGAGCAGTACTTC. This sequence encodes CASSYGGEASYEQYF.

V and J are TRBV18 and TRBJ2-5, with TRBD2 matching 9 bases. This CDR3 has 15 amino acids. The germline gives CDR1 KGHSH, CDR2 LQKENI. Trimming cost V 3 bases and J 5 bases; bases outside gene matches: 7. CDR3 residues: CASSPGSGSAETQYF. DNA for the CDR3: TGTGCCAGCTCACCGGGTAGCGGGAGTGCGGAGACCCAGTACTTC.

V usage is TRBV30 and J usage is TRBJ1-5; D gene unclear. This CDR3 is built from 10 residues. In germline, CDR1 is GTSNPN, CDR2 SVGIG (reference sequence). The CDR3 loop is CAPPKEPQHF. The CDR3 DNA sequence: TGTGCTCCACCAAAGGAGCCCCAGCATTTT.

This sequence joins TRBV6-5 and TRBJ1-6; D ambiguous. The V end was cut by 6 bases, the J end by 9 bases, with 9 bases between. This CDR3 is 12 amino acids long. Germline lookup yields CDR1 MNHEY and CDR2 SVGAGI. The CDR3 region has the DNA TGTGCCAGCAGCGGGCCGGGTTCACCCCTCCACTTT. Its translation: CASSGPGSPLHF.

V usage is TRBV6-5 and J usage is TRBJ2-7; D might be TRBD1 (6 bases). Trimming left V 6 bases short and J 3 bases short, with 12 bases between. This CDR3 spans 13 amino acids. CDR1 and CDR2 (germline): MNHEY, SVGAGI. This CDR3 reads CASRSGQIYEQYF. The CDR3 nucleotides read TGTGCCAGCAGGTCAGGACAGATCTACGAGCAGTACTTC.

The rearrangement uses TRBV7-9 and TRBJ2-1, with D perhaps given as TRBD1 or TRBD2 (6 bases each). The CDR3 is made up of 17 amino acids. The germline CDR1 and CDR2 sequences are SEHNR and FQNEAQ (reference sequence). Trimming left V 4 bases short and J 7 bases short, with 23 bases between. CDR3: CASSWMLNWGAWNEQFF. The CDR3 region has the DNA TGTGCCAGCAGCTGGATGTTAAATTGGGGGGCCTGGAATGAGCAGTTCTTC.

The chain joins TRBV4-1 to TRBJ1-3, with 8 positions matching TRBD1. V lost 4 bases, J lost 2 bases, and 7 bases stayed unmatched. The CDR3 length is 16 residues. Germline CDR1 and CDR2: MGHRA and YSYEKL. CDR3: CASSPPGQGTGNTIYF. The CDR3 DNA sequence: TGCGCCAGCAGCCCCCCCGGACAGGGCACTGGAAACACCATATATTTT.

Written as DNA, the CDR3 is TGTGCCAGCAGTTTAGCGTCCTCGGGGGAGCAGTACTTC. Translation gives CASSLASSGEQYF. The rearrangement uses TRBV27 and TRBJ2-7; a possible D gene is TRBD2 (5 bases). V lost 2 bases and J 7 bases, leaving 12 bases between the germline ends. CDR1 and CDR2 from the germline V gene are MNHEY and SMNVEV (reference sequence). The CDR3 spans 13 residues.

This chain connects TRBV6-5 to TRBJ1-3, with D unclear. The V end was cut by 10 bases, the J end by 0 bases, with 13 bases between. The germline gives CDR1 MNHEY, CDR2 SVGAGI. The CDR3 spans 14 residues. The CDR3 spells CATRVSPSGNTIYF. CDR3 DNA: TGTGCCACCCGTGTAAGCCCCTCTGGAAACACCATATATTTT.

This chain uses TRBV6-6 with TRBJ2-7; TRBD1 agrees at 7 bases. Trimming at V came to 4 bases and at J to 2 bases, leaving 8 bases not matched to a gene. Germline V CDR1 and CDR2: MNHNY, SVGAGI (reference sequence). The CDR3 has 15 amino acids. In DNA form, the CDR3 reads TGTGCCAGCAGTTCCCTCGGGACAGAAGCCTACGAGCAGTACTTC. Translation: CASSSLGTEAYEQYF.

As to this clone: A junction boundary mismatches the germline segment, possibly from a read error. The chain combines TRBV28 with TRBJ2-3; D unclear. The CDR3 loop spans 12 amino acids. The V gene's germline CDR1 is MDHEN and CDR2 SYDVKM. CDR3 nucleotides: TGTGCCAGCCGACCGCGTTCCCATGCGCAAGATTTT. Its translation is CASRPRSHAQDF.

This clone was seen more than once but under ten times. The V call is TRBV11-3, the J call TRBJ1-1; D is uncertain. CDR3 length equals 14 residues. The V gene's germline CDR1 is SGHNT and CDR2 YENEEA. Trimming shortened V by 1 base and J by 0 bases, and 6 bases separated the two germline ends. The DNA for the CDR3 is TGTGCCAGCAGCTTAGGACGGATGAACACTGAAGCTTTCTTT. It is translated as CASSLGRMNTEAFF.

The chain is built from TRBV6-1 and TRBJ1-2; 11 bases fit TRBD1. Germline V gene sequence: CDR1 MNHNS, CDR2 SASEGT. V shed 5 bases and J 5 bases; nucleotides not matched to a gene: 7. The length of the CDR3 is 15 residues. CDR3 region: CASSPGTGGSYGYTF. CDR3 bases: TGTGCCAGCAGTCCCGGGACAGGGGGGTCTTATGGCTACACCTTC.

V is TRBV5-1 and J is TRBJ1-1, with D hard to call. V gave up 2 bases and J gave up 0 bases, with 11 bases separating them. The germline gives CDR1 SGHRS, CDR2 YFSETQ. There are 15 residues in the CDR3. As DNA, the CDR3 is TGCGCCAGCAGCTTAGTTGGGCCGCTGAACACTGAAGCTTTCTTT. This gives the protein CASSLVGPLNTEAFF.